The 32 T cell receptor beta chains below were found in one sample sequenced in a study of blood T cell repertoires in COVID-19. Sequencing used immunoSEQ multiplex PCR; TCRdb keeps in-frame clones, though not all of them. The sample consists of a few hundred thousand clones, approximately 88% of them appearing once. Material: peripheral blood. The receptors stem from a man aged 18 to 29 who had recovered from COVID-19.

The rearrangement joins TRBV9 to TRBJ2-1; 7 bases match TRBD2. The V segment lost 4 bases and the J segment 4 bases; nucleotides outside the gene matches: 8. The V gene's germline CDR1 is SGDLS and CDR2 YYNGEE. The CDR3 extends over 15 amino acids. The CDR3 DNA is TGTGCCAGCAGCCGAGTCCCGGGAGGTTACAATGAGCAGTTCTTC. Protein: CASSRVPGGYNEQFF.

The chain joins TRBV6-6 to TRBJ1-2; 7 bases are shared with TRBD1. The germline CDR1 and CDR2 sequences are MNHNY and SVGAGI (reference sequence). The ends lost 4 bases at V and 2 bases at J; junction bases unmatched: 7. The CDR3 totals 15 residues. In DNA, the CDR3 is TGTGCCAGCAGTTCTATTCAGACAGGGAACTATGGCTACACCTTC. This codes for CASSSIQTGNYGYTF.

V and J are TRBV19 and TRBJ1-2; TRBD1 aligns across 9 bases. This CDR3 spans 15 amino acids. Germline V gene lookup returns CDR1 LNHDA and CDR2 SQIVND (reference sequence). Germline trimming cut 5 bases from V and 2 bases from J; bases unmatched to any gene: 6. This CDR3 reads CASSFGTGFNYGYTF. The DNA of the CDR3 is TGTGCCAGTAGTTTCGGGACAGGGTTCAACTATGGCTACACCTTC.

The chain employs TRBV5-1 and TRBJ2-3; 7 bases are a match to TRBD2. Looked up from germline, CDR1 is SGHRS and CDR2 is YFSETQ. V was pared by 5 bases and J by 0 bases, with 9 bases of the junction left unmatched. This CDR3 is 16 amino acids long. This chain's CDR3 is CASRKERGPSTDTQYF. The CDR3 DNA is TGCGCCAGCAGAAAAGAGCGGGGTCCAAGCACAGATACGCAGTATTTT.

In this sample, this clone turned up once. The chain recombines TRBV2 with TRBJ2-7; D not certain. Germline CDR1 SNHLY, CDR2 FYNNEI. V was pared by 8 bases and J by 7 bases, with 15 bases between. The length of the CDR3 is 12 residues. The CDR3 DNA reads as TGTGCCAGCGAGGCGCACCTCCGGGAGCAGTACTTC. Its translation is CASEAHLREQYF.

This CDR3 reads CAWRGGDNEQFF. The CDR3 DNA reads TGTGCCTGGAGGGGGGGTGACAATGAGCAGTTCTTC. This chain connects TRBV30 to TRBJ2-1; maybe TRBD2 (6 bases). V lost 3 bases and J 5 bases, leaving 8 bases between the germline ends. The CDR3 is 12 residues long. Germline V CDR1 and CDR2: GTSNPN, SVGIG (reference sequence). Drawing the rest from reference TRBV30 and TRBJ2-1, the complete variable domain is SQTIHQWPATLVQPVGSPLSLECTVEGTSNPNLYWYRQAAGRGLQLLFYSVGIGQISSEVPQNLSASRPQDRQFILSSKKLLLSDSGFYLCAWRGGDNEQFFGPGTRLTVL.

The chain is built from TRBV30 and TRBJ2-3, with a possible D match to TRBD1 (6 bases). Germline V gene lookup returns CDR1 GTSNPN and CDR2 SVGIG (reference sequence). V gave up 1 base and J gave up 3 bases, with 14 bases separating them. The CDR3 has 15 amino acids. CDR3: CAWSATRTATDTQYF. The CDR3 DNA reads as TGTGCCTGGAGTGCGACCCGGACAGCGACAGATACGCAGTATTTT.

The chain couples TRBV6-5 to TRBJ1-1; possible D gene TRBD1, 6 bases. CDR1 MNHEY and CDR2 SVGAGI come from the germline V gene. V shed 6 bases and J shed 5 bases, with 16 bases lying between them. The CDR3 contains 14 residues. CDR3 coding DNA: TGTGCCAGCAGGGCACAGAGGGGGATTACTGAAGCTTTCTTT. It is translated as CASRAQRGITEAFF.

This chain uses TRBV7-2 with TRBJ1-2; 9 bases line up with TRBD1. Germline trimming cut 4 bases from V and 2 bases from J; bases unmatched to any gene: 2. The CDR3 is 14 amino acids. Germline V gene lookup returns CDR1 SGHTA and CDR2 FQGNSA. The chain's CDR3 is CASSSDRGNYGYTF. Written as DNA, the CDR3 is TGTGCCAGCAGCTCGGACAGGGGAAACTATGGCTACACCTTC. The full variable domain, completed using reference TRBV7-2 and TRBJ1-2, is GAGVSQSPSNKVTEKGKDVELRCDPISGHTALYWYRQSLGQGLEFLIYFQGNSAPDKSGLPSDRFSAERTGGSVSTLTIQRTQQEDSAVYLCASSSDRGNYGYTFGSGTRLTVV.

The chain has TRBV7-2 and TRBJ2-3, with D maybe TRBD2 (5 bases). The V and J ends lost 6 bases and 3 bases respectively, with 16 bases between them. The CDR3 is 15 residues long. The germline gives CDR1 SGHTA, CDR2 FQGNSA. CDR3 coding DNA: TGTGCCAGCAGTACCCGACTGTCGGGGACAGATACGCAGTATTTT. It specifies CASSTRLSGTDTQYF. Filled out from reference TRBV7-2 and TRBJ2-3, the complete variable domain reads GAGVSQSPSNKVTEKGKDVELRCDPISGHTALYWYRQSLGQGLEFLIYFQGNSAPDKSGLPSDRFSAERTGGSVSTLTIQRTQQEDSAVYLCASSTRLSGTDTQYFGPGTRLTVL.

The chain joins TRBV7-8 to TRBJ1-6; a weak D match, TRBD1 (5 bases). The length of the CDR3 is 16 residues. V dropped 1 base and J dropped 9 bases, with 16 bases sitting between them. Germline V gene sequence: CDR1 SGHVS, CDR2 FQNEAQ. CDR3 sequence reads: CASSLEAGGIGSPLHF. The CDR3 DNA reads as TGTGCCAGCAGCTTAGAGGCGGGGGGGATCGGTTCACCCCTCCACTTT.

The chain links TRBV19 to TRBJ1-1; D is uncertain. This CDR3 is 14 amino acids long. Germline V gene lookup returns CDR1 LNHDA and CDR2 SQIVND (reference sequence). V was clipped by 0 bases and J by 8 bases, with 13 bases between them. CDR3 in amino acids: CASSIDNFSVEAFF. The DNA of the CDR3 is TGTGCCAGTAGTATAGATAATTTCTCTGTCGAAGCTTTCTTT.

The chain joins TRBV3-1 (or the pseudogene TRBV3-2) to TRBJ2-1, with D uncertain. The CDR3 has 15 amino acids. Between the trimmed V and J ends, which lost 4 bases and 6 bases, there was a span of 16 bases. Germline loops: CDR1 LGHDT, CDR2 YNNKEL (reference sequence). The CDR3 region is CASSPLSVPVNEQFF. In nucleotides, the CDR3 is TGTGCCAGCAGCCCCCTGAGCGTCCCGGTCAATGAGCAGTTCTTC.

The J gene is TRBJ2-1, the V gene TRBV7-6; TRBD2 might be the D (6 bases). CDR1 SGHVS and CDR2 FNYEAQ come from the germline V gene. The V end lost 4 bases, the J end lost 6 bases, and 19 bases lay between the germline ends. This CDR3 spans 16 amino acids. CDR3 sequence reads: CASSSKDYLGPNEQFF. DNA of the CDR3: TGTGCCAGCAGCTCAAAGGACTATCTGGGGCCCAATGAGCAGTTCTTC.

The V call is TRBV9, the J call TRBJ2-7; 7 nucleotides line up with TRBD1. Germline V gene sequence: CDR1 SGDLS, CDR2 YYNGEE. The CDR3 contains 16 residues. Trimming removed 4 bases from V and 4 bases from J; junction bases left unmatched: 14. The CDR3 sequence is CASSPQTGQAVYEQYF. The CDR3, as DNA: TGTGCCAGCAGCCCCCAGACAGGGCAGGCCGTTTACGAGCAGTACTTC.

This clone was seen once. The chain couples TRBV5-6 to TRBJ2-5, with 7 bases matching TRBD1. With 3 bases clipped from V and 2 bases from J, the junction kept 10 bases outside the gene matches. The CDR3 loop spans 16 amino acids. Germline V gives CDR1 SGHDT, CDR2 YYEEEE. In nucleotides, the CDR3 is TGTGCCAGCAGCTCGACAGGGTTAGAGGGGCAAGAGACCCAGTACTTC. Its protein product is CASSSTGLEGQETQYF.

This chain connects TRBV5-4 to TRBJ2-2; 10 nucleotides line up with TRBD2. CDR3 size: 16 residues. Germline V CDR1 and CDR2: SGHNT, YYREEE (reference sequence). V dropped 3 bases and J dropped 4; count of bases not matched to a gene: 6. As DNA, the CDR3 is TGTGCCAGCAGCTGGGGACTAGCGCAAACCACCGGGGAGCTGTTTTTT. Its translation is CASSWGLAQTTGELFF.

The chain recombines TRBV5-5 with TRBJ1-4, with TRBD1 matching over 8 bases. J was trimmed by 5 bases and V by 2 bases; bases with no gene match: 5. Germline assignment: CDR1 SGHKS and CDR2 YYEKEE (reference sequence). CDR3 length: 15 residues. CDR3 in DNA: TGTGCCAGCAGCTTTCCGGACAGGGCGAATGAAAAACTGTTTTTT. Its translation is CASSFPDRANEKLFF.

V and J are TRBV7-2 and TRBJ1-6, with TRBD1 matching over 9 bases. The CDR3 covers 16 residues. Germline V CDR1 and CDR2: SGHTA, FQGNSA. Trimming cost V 2 bases and J 8 bases; bases outside gene matches: 7. The CDR3 DNA follows: TGTGCCAGCAGCTTACGCACAGGGGGCGCGGATTCACCCCTCCACTTT. This gives the protein CASSLRTGGADSPLHF.

This rearrangement joins TRBV27 to TRBJ1-6; 8 nucleotides align to TRBD1. With V trimmed by 4 bases and J by 7 bases, 6 bases remained unmatched. This CDR3 is built from 15 residues. Germline V gene lookup returns CDR1 MNHEY and CDR2 SMNVEV (reference sequence). CDR3 sequence: CASSSGQGVNSPLHF. The CDR3 DNA reads as TGTGCCAGCAGTTCCGGACAGGGCGTGAATTCACCCCTCCACTTT.

This rearrangement joins TRBV27 to TRBJ2-5, with 7 bases matching TRBD1. J gave up 5 bases and V 3 bases, and 6 bases lay outside the gene matches. CDR3 length: 14 residues. Germline V gene sequence: CDR1 MNHEY, CDR2 SMNVEV (reference sequence). Here the CDR3 reads CASSFDRVSETQYF. In DNA, the CDR3 is TGTGCCAGCAGTTTCGACAGGGTCTCTGAGACCCAGTACTTC.

The V and J genes are TRBV3-1 (or the pseudogene TRBV3-2) and TRBJ2-2; D perhaps matches TRBD1 (6 bases). The length of the CDR3 is 16 residues. Germline V CDR1 and CDR2: LGHDT, YNNKEL (reference sequence). Between the trimmed V and J ends, which lost 0 bases and 0 bases, there was a span of 8 bases. CDR3 in amino acids: CASSQDGGPNTGELFF. CDR3 nucleotide sequence: TGTGCCAGCAGCCAAGATGGGGGCCCGAACACCGGGGAGCTGTTTTTT.

This clone was seen more than once but under ten times. This chain links TRBV6-2 or TRBV6-3 with TRBJ2-7; TRBD2 aligns across 10 bases. With 4 bases clipped from V and 4 bases from J, the junction kept 7 bases outside the gene matches. The V gene's germline CDR1 is MNHEY and CDR2 SVGEGT. The CDR3 covers 15 residues. CDR3 sequence (DNA): TGTGCCAGCAGTTTGGATAGCGGGGGGCCGTACGAGCAGTACTTC. This gives the protein CASSLDSGGPYEQYF.

The chain combines TRBV18 with TRBJ1-2; 8 bases line up with TRBD1. Germline values: CDR1 KGHSH, CDR2 LQKENI. CDR3 length equals 15 residues. The junction had 7 bases not matched to a gene; V was cut back by 3 bases and J by 4 bases. CDR3 coding DNA: TGTGCCAGCTCACCTGACAGGGGCACCTCCTATGGCTACACCTTC. Residues: CASSPDRGTSYGYTF.

J is TRBJ2-1 and V is TRBV19, with TRBD1 as a possible D gene (5 bases). Trimming removed 3 bases from V and 7 bases from J, with 13 bases in between. Germline V gene sequence: CDR1 LNHDA, CDR2 SQIVND (reference sequence). This CDR3 contains 14 residues. The chain's CDR3 is CASSIGAYWNEQFF. DNA for the CDR3: TGTGCCAGTAGTATTGGGGCGTACTGGAATGAGCAGTTCTTC.

The chain employs TRBV29-1 and TRBJ2-2, with D unresolved. There are 12 residues in the CDR3. Germline V gene lookup returns CDR1 SQVTM and CDR2 ANQGSEA. V lost 4 bases and J lost 1, with 4 bases in between. The CDR3 here is CSVAGNTGELFF. Written as DNA, the CDR3 is TGCAGCGTTGCCGGGAACACCGGGGAGCTGTTTTTT.

The rearrangement links TRBV6-5 to TRBJ2-2; 8 bases map to TRBD1. Germline lookup yields CDR1 MNHEY and CDR2 SVGAGI. The CDR3 has 15 amino acids. The trim removed 7 bases at V and 1 base at J, leaving 5 bases unmatched. The CDR3 loop reads CASTSGTGNTGELFF. CDR3 DNA sequence: TGTGCCAGCACCTCCGGGACAGGGAACACCGGGGAGCTGTTTTTT.

The chain links TRBV5-6 to TRBJ1-1; TRBD1 is a possible D gene (6 bases). Per the germline V gene, CDR1 is SGHDT and CDR2 is YYEEEE. V was pared by 7 bases and J by 1 base, with 14 bases between. CDR3 length: 14 residues. As DNA, the CDR3 is TGTGCCAGCGCCTGGACAGTTACGAACACTGAAGCTTTCTTT. Translated, it gives CASAWTVTNTEAFF. The whole variable domain, filled in from reference TRBV5-6 and TRBJ1-1, reads DAGVTQSPTHLIKTRGQQVTLRCSPKSGHDTVSWYQQALGQGPQFIFQYYEEEERQRGNFPDRFSGHQFPNYSSELNVNALLLGDSALYLCASAWTVTNTEAFFGQGTRLTVV.

This sequence joins TRBV10-3 and TRBJ2-1, with TRBD2 matching 7 bases. The germline gives CDR1 ENHRY, CDR2 SYGVKD. CDR3 length: 16 residues. Germline trimming cut 2 bases from V and 2 bases from J; bases unmatched to any gene: 6. The CDR3 reads CAISERLAATYNEQFF. The CDR3 region has the DNA TGTGCCATCAGTGAGCGACTAGCTGCCACCTACAATGAGCAGTTCTTC.

This clone was counted once. J is TRBJ1-3 and V is TRBV7-6; D is perhaps TRBD1 (6 bases). The ends were cut back, 5 bases at V and 0 bases at J, with 14 bases in the middle. The CDR3 consists of 16 residues. Germline values: CDR1 SGHVS, CDR2 FNYEAQ. CDR3 amino acids: CASSASQGTSGNTIYF. CDR3 DNA: TGTGCCAGCAGCGCCTCACAGGGAACCTCTGGAAACACCATATATTTT.

V and J are TRBV12-3 or TRBV12-4 and TRBJ2-1; D unclear. This CDR3 region has 12 residues. Trimming cost V 6 bases and J 10 bases, with 13 bases left between them. The CDR3 sequence is CASSFAVAEQFF. CDR3 coding DNA: TGTGCCAGCAGCTTCGCAGTGGCAGAGCAGTTCTTC.

The chain couples TRBV20-1 to TRBJ1-2; D is unclear. This CDR3 has 11 amino acids. Trimming removed 0 bases at V and 8 bases at J, with 7 bases between. The germline V gene encodes CDR1 DFQATT and CDR2 SNEGSKA (reference sequence). The CDR3 loop is CSARDNEGYTF. As DNA, the CDR3 is TGCAGTGCTAGAGATAACGAGGGCTACACCTTC.